These T cell receptor beta chains were read from a single sample in a study of T-cell reconstitution after alpha-beta-depleted transplantation in children. TCRdb fed the PCR reads into MiXCR, producing one record per CDR3 protein. This sample carries over 120,000 distinct CDR3 sequences, 8.8% of them seen once, and the ten largest clones take approximately 18%. The specimen was PBMCs, mostly from graft donor cells, collected 180 days after TCRalphabeta/CD19-depleted stem cell transplant. The receptors derive from a female patient aged 2 to 10 who had a stem cell transplant for congenital amegakaryocytic thrombocytopenia, so the T cells may come from the graft donor. Both conserved end residues are part of each CDR3. A D gene is named only where the DNA matches it firmly. For some rows the clone size is stated as once, few or many, or as a class when expanded; others skip it.

TRBJ2-5	TRBD2	TRBV5-1	NA	CASSPGASGHPVHETQYF	TGCGCAAGCAGCCCTGGGGCTAGCGGGCACCCCGTGCATGAGACCCAGTACTTC
TRBJ1-2	NA	TRBV20-1	many	CSAHEFGYTF	TGCAGTGCCCACGAATTCGGTTACACCTTC
TRBJ1-1	NA	TRBV20-1	many	CSASKNTEAFF	TGCAGTGCGAGCAAGAACACTGAAGCTTTCTTT
TRBJ2-3	NA	TRBV19	NA	CASSIRSNTQYF	TGTGCCAGTAGTATAAGAAGTAATACGCAGTATTTT
TRBJ1-2	TRBD1	TRBV10-3	NA	CAITPSDRDYGYTF	TGTGCCATCACCCCCTCGGACAGGGACTATGGCTACACCTTC
TRBJ2-7	TRBD2	TRBV7-2	NA	CASSRGNGRAREQYF	TGTGCCAGCAGCCGCGGTAACGGGAGGGCCCGGGAGCAGTACTTC
TRBJ1-1	NA	TRBV6-1	many	CASRAPPNTEAFF	TGTGCCTCCCGGGCCCCCCCGAACACTGAAGCTTTCTTT
TRBJ2-7	TRBD1	TRBV5-1	many	CASSLSQGAGEQYF	TGCGCCAGCAGCTTGTCACAGGGGGCCGGCGAGCAGTACTTC
TRBJ2-1	TRBD2	TRBV5-1	NA	CASSLTGTSASRGNEQFF	TGCGCCAGCAGCTTGACGGGGACTAGCGCCTCCCGGGGGAATGAGCAGTTCTTC
TRBJ2-3	TRBD2	TRBV5-1	NA	CASTQGLLSTDTQYF	TGCGCCAGCACCCAGGGACTACTTAGCACAGATACGCAGTATTTT
TRBJ2-6	TRBD1	TRBV6-1	many	CASTSDRAIGANVLTF	TGTGCCAGCACCAGCGACAGGGCCATTGGGGCCAACGTCCTGACTTTC
TRBJ1-1	TRBD1	TRBV12-3/TRBV12-4	few	CASSFDRGTMNTEAFF	TGTGCCAGCAGTTTTGACAGGGGGACTATGAACACTGAAGCTTTCTTT
TRBJ2-1	TRBD2	TRBV5-1	many	CASSPGLAISYNEQFF	TGCGCCAGCAGCCCGGGACTAGCGATCTCCTACAATGAGCAGTTCTTC
TRBJ2-7	TRBD1	TRBV5-4	many	CASSFLQGGEQYF	TGTGCCAGCAGCTTCCTACAGGGGGGTGAGCAGTACTTC
TRBJ2-3	NA	TRBV14	NA	CASSQPGTDTQYF	TGTGCCAGCAGCCAACCAGGGACAGATACGCAGTATTTT
TRBJ1-4	NA	TRBV14	few	CASSQLGRNEKLFF	TGTGCCAGCAGCCAATTGGGCAGAAATGAAAAACTGTTTTTT
TRBJ1-1	NA	TRBV3-1	many	CASSFSRAEAFF	TGTGCCAGCAGCTTTTCCCGGGCTGAAGCTTTCTTT
TRBJ2-5	NA	TRBV20-1	many	CSASLGVAETQYF	TGCAGTGCCTCGTTGGGGGTCGCAGAGACCCAGTACTTC
TRBJ2-7	TRBD1	TRBV25-1	many	CASSAPAGTGDDYEQYF	TGTGCCAGCAGTGCCCCGGCCGGGACAGGGGATGACTACGAGCAGTACTTC
TRBJ2-7	TRBD2	TRBV7-6	many	CASSLIPGGGGEQYF	TGTGCCAGCAGCTTAATTCCGGGAGGAGGCGGCGAGCAGTACTTC
TRBJ1-2	NA	TRBV5-1	NA	CASSFAPGSYGYTF	TGCGCCAGCAGCTTTGCCCCGGGAAGCTATGGCTACACCTTC
TRBJ2-7	NA	TRBV7-6	few	CASSLEGRVVDEQYF	TGTGCCAGCAGCTTAGAGGGCAGGGTGGTAGACGAGCAGTACTTC
TRBJ2-7	NA	TRBV12-3/TRBV12-4	many	CASSFNQGLEQYF	TGTGCCAGCAGTTTTAACCAGGGGCTCGAGCAGTACTTC
TRBJ1-3	TRBD1	TRBV10-3	many	CAARDRDTGNTIYF	TGTGCCGCCCGGGACAGGGACACTGGAAACACCATATATTTT
TRBJ2-1	NA	TRBV29-1	many	CSVEGPIHNEQFF	TGCAGCGTTGAGGGACCGATACACAATGAGCAGTTCTTC
TRBJ2-7	TRBD1	TRBV5-6	many	CASKIGTGAYEQYF	TGTGCCAGCAAGATAGGGACAGGGGCCTACGAGCAGTACTTC
TRBJ2-7	NA	TRBV18	few	CASSPPIVGRSYEQYF	TGTGCCAGCTCACCACCAATCGTCGGCCGCTCCTACGAGCAGTACTTC
TRBJ2-7	NA	TRBV4-1	many	CASSPKALALYEQYF	TGCGCCAGCAGCCCGAAGGCACTAGCCCTCTACGAGCAGTACTTC
TRBJ2-1	TRBD2	TRBV27	NA	CASSFDLAGGWNEQFF	TGTGCCAGCAGTTTCGACCTAGCGGGAGGGTGGAATGAGCAGTTCTTC
TRBJ1-2	NA	TRBV28	NA	CASSFGQHYGYTF	TGTGCCAGCAGTTTCGGACAGCACTATGGCTACACCTTC
TRBJ2-3	TRBD2	TRBV27	many	CASHGGRARTDTQYF	TGTGCCAGTCACGGTGGGAGGGCTAGGACAGATACGCAGTATTTT
TRBJ2-1	NA	TRBV5-1	NA	CASSYRVHNEQFF	TGCGCCAGCAGCTACAGGGTCCACAATGAGCAGTTCTTC
TRBJ2-5	NA	TRBV10-3	few	CAISVKETQYF	TGTGCCATCAGTGTAAAAGAGACCCAGTACTTC
TRBJ1-1	NA	TRBV6-2/TRBV6-3	many	CASSWTGGSEAFF	TGTGCCAGCAGTTGGACCGGGGGTTCTGAAGCTTTCTTT
TRBJ2-3	NA	TRBV28	many	CASRESRGSTDTQYF	TGTGCCAGCAGAGAAAGCAGGGGAAGCACAGATACGCAGTATTTT
TRBJ2-3	NA	TRBV5-6	many	CASSGGAGDTQYF	TGTGCCAGCAGCGGGGGGGCCGGCGATACGCAGTATTTT
TRBJ2-7	TRBD2	TRBV5-4	NA	CASSGGLAGGEQYF	TGTGCCAGCAGCGGGGGACTAGCGGGAGGCGAGCAGTACTTC
TRBJ1-1	NA	TRBV12-3/TRBV12-4	many	CASSLTLENTEAFF	TGTGCCAGCAGTTTAACGTTGGAGAACACTGAAGCTTTCTTT
TRBJ2-3	NA	TRBV27	NA	CASRPLAGSADTQYF	TGTGCCAGCAGGCCACTAGCTGGGTCCGCAGATACGCAGTATTTT
TRBJ2-2	TRBD2	TRBV24-1	NA	CATSGPGTSGGAWTGELFF	TGTGCCACCAGTGGCCCCGGGACTAGCGGGGGGGCCTGGACCGGGGAGCTGTTTTTT
TRBJ2-5	NA	TRBV4-1	many	CASSLPGSLGRAQYF	TGCGCCAGCAGCCTGCCGGGAAGTCTCGGAAGGGCCCAGTACTTC
TRBJ2-2	NA	TRBV20-1	many	CSAAQAGELFF	TGCAGTGCAGCCCAGGCCGGGGAGCTGTTTTTT
TRBJ2-3	NA	TRBV10-2	NA	CASSSGRSTDTQYF	TGCGCCAGCAGTTCGGGGCGCAGCACAGATACGCAGTATTTT
TRBJ2-1	NA	TRBV5-1	NA	CASSYLVARGAYNEQFF	TGCGCCAGCAGCTACCTGGTTGCCCGGGGAGCCTACAATGAGCAGTTCTTC